The source of this T cell receptor beta chain is a study of T cells in Graves' hyperthyroidism and ophthalmopathy. The authors deemed Graves' hyperthyroidism stable absent ophthalmopathy progression within 18 months. From RNA transcripts, TCR beta CDR3 regions were amplified. Carried out on the TCR CDR3, a first-round RT-PCR used the HTBI primer set. TCRdb itself ran the multiplex PCR reads through MiXCR, one entry per CDR3 protein. The table records about 620,000 distinct CDR3 sequences, roughly 17% of them present only once. This clonotype was picked up many times. V lost 6 bases, J lost 6 bases, and 9 bases stayed unmatched. CDR1 is ENHRY and CDR2 is SYGVKD in the germline V gene. The CDR3 consists of 14 residues.

Source material: blood. The receptor was derived from a woman between 25 and 40 years old with Graves' hyperthyroidism. The chain uses TRBV10-3 and TRBJ1-2; 8 bases map to TRBD1. CDR3 loop: CAISPTGDMNGYTF. Here the CDR3 DNA reads TGTGCCATCAGCCCGACAGGGGATATGAATGGCTACACCTTC.